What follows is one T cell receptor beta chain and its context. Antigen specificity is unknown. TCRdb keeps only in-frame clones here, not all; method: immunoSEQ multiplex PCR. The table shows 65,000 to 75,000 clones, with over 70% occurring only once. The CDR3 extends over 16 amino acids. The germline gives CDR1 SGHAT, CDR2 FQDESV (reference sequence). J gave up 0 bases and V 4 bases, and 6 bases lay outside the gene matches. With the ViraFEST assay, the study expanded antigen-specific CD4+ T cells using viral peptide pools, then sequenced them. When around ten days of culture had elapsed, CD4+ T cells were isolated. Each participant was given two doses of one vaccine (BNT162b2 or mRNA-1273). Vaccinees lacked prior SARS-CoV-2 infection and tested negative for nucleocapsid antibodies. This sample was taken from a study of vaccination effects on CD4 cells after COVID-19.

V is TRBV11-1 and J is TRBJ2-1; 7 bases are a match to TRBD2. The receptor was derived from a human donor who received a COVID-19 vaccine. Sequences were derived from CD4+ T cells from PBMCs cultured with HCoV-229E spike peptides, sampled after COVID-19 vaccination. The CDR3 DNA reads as TGTGCCAGCAGCTCCGGGGGGAAGGGCTCCTACAATGAGCAGTTCTTC. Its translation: CASSSGGKGSYNEQFF.